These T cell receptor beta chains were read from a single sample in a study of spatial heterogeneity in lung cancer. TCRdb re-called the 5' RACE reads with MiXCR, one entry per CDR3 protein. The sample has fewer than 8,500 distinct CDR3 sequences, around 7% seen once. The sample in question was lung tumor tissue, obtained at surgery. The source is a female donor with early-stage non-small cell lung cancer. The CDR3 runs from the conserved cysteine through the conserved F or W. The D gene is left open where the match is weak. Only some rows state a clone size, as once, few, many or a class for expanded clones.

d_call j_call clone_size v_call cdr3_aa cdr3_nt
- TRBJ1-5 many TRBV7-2 CASSPRGTHSNQPQHF TGTGCCAGCAGCCCCAGAGGGACCCATAGCAATCAGCCCCAGCATTTT
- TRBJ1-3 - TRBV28 CASRPGTASGNTIYF TGTGCCAGCAGGCCCGGGACTGCCTCTGGAAACACCATATATTTT
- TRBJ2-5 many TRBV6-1 CASSEGTQGAQYF TGTGCCAGCAGTGAAGGGACTCAAGGGGCCCAGTACTTC
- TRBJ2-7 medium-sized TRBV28 CASSPPRGKQYF TGTGCCAGCAGTCCCCCCCGAGGGAAGCAGTACTTC
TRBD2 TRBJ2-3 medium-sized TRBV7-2 CASSLPTSGTDTQYF TGTGCCAGCAGCTTGCCGACTAGCGGCACAGATACGCAGTATTTT
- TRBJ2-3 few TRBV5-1 CASSLEGDRPQYF TGCGCCAGCAGCTTGGAGGGAGACCGGCCGCAGTATTTT
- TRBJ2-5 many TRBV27 CASSLTSPQETQYF TGTGCCAGCAGTTTAACTAGCCCCCAAGAGACCCAGTACTTC
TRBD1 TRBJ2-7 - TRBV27 CASRSTGLEQYF TGTGCCAGCAGGTCGACAGGGCTCGAGCAGTACTTC
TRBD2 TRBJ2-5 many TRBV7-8 CASSTISGRAKQETQYF TGTGCCAGCAGCACCATTAGCGGGAGAGCGAAACAAGAGACCCAGTACTTC
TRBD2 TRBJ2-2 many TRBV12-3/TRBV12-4 CASSLPAGTGELFF TGTGCCAGCAGTTTACCAGCGGGAACGGGGGAGCTGTTTTTT
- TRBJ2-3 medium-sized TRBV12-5 CASGLADPSTDTQYF TGTGCTAGTGGTTTGGCAGACCCCAGCACAGATACGCAGTATTTT
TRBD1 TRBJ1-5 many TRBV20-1 CSATRQGNNQPQHF TGCAGTGCAACCAGACAGGGTAACAATCAGCCCCAGCATTTT
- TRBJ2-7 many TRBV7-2 CASSLVSVGEQYF TGTGCCAGCAGCTTAGTTTCGGTTGGCGAGCAGTACTTC
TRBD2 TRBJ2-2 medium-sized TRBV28 CASSSPGLAGIHTGELFF TGTGCCAGCAGCTCCCCGGGACTAGCGGGCATTCACACCGGGGAGCTGTTTTTT
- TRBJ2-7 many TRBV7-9 CASSLGAYEQYF TGTGCCAGCAGCTTAGGGGCCTACGAGCAGTACTTC
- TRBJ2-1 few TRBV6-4 CASSLEGSSYNEQFF TGTGCCAGCAGTCTTGAGGGGAGCTCCTACAATGAGCAGTTCTTC
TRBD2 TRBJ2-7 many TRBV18 CASSPAASGDYEQYF TGTGCCAGCTCACCAGCGGCTAGCGGAGACTACGAGCAGTACTTC
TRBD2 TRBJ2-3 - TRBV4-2 CASSQGDFASGSDTQYF TGTGCCAGCAGCCAAGGAGATTTTGCTAGCGGGAGTGATACGCAGTATTTT
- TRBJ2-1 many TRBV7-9 CATTRGNEQFF TGTGCCACGACCAGGGGAAATGAGCAGTTCTTC
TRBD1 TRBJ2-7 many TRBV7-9 CASSYPGTGAYEQYF TGTGCCAGCAGCTACCCCGGGACAGGTGCCTACGAGCAGTACTTC
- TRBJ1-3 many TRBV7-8 CASSLGKQVHSGNTIYF TGTGCCAGCAGCTTAGGAAAACAGGTCCACTCTGGAAACACCATATATTTT
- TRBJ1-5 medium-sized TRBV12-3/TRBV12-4 CASTRGSNQPQHF TGTGCCAGCACGCGGGGTAGCAATCAGCCCCAGCATTTT
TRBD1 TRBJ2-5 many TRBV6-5 CASSSPTGAGTQYF TGTGCCAGCAGTTCACCGACAGGGGCAGGGACCCAGTACTTC
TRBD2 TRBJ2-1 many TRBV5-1 CASSFLASGYNEQFF TGCGCCAGCAGCTTTTTAGCTAGCGGTTACAATGAGCAGTTCTTC
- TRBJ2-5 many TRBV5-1 CASSLDWRKETQYF TGCGCCAGCAGCTTGGACTGGAGGAAAGAGACCCAGTACTTC